This TCR beta chain was profiled in a study of CD8+CD57+ T cells in acquired aplastic anemia. Study conclusions and caveats: Patients were compared with controls for CD8+ Simpson's diversity, and no significant difference emerged. Twenty-nine shared CD8+ CDR3s appeared highly expressed within patients' immunodominant clones.

Germline V lookup: CDR1 LNHDA, CDR2 SQIVND (reference sequence). This CDR3 is built from 15 residues. Deletions cut 7 bases from V and 0 bases from J, with 13 bases between. Patients who underwent sequencing had shown CD8+CD57+ cell expansion by flow cytometry. Severe acquired aplastic anemia was diagnosed in all patients. Comments on this clonotype: No antigen is known for it.

It was genomic DNA that served as the template for profiling TCR beta VDJ and CDR3. TCRdb passed the reads through MiXCR, listing each CDR3 protein once. The table records 150,000 to 200,000 distinct CDR3 sequences, about 50% of them present only once. The gene calls are TRBV19 and TRBJ1-5; possibly TRBD1 for D (5 bases). The source material was sorted CD4+, CD8+, or CD8+CD57+ T cells (not recorded which) from PBMCs. This sequence originates from a human donor with aplastic anemia. The CDR3 loop is CASNRQIYSNQPQHF. The CDR3 DNA is TGTGCCAGTAATCGACAGATATATAGCAATCAGCCCCAGCATTTT.